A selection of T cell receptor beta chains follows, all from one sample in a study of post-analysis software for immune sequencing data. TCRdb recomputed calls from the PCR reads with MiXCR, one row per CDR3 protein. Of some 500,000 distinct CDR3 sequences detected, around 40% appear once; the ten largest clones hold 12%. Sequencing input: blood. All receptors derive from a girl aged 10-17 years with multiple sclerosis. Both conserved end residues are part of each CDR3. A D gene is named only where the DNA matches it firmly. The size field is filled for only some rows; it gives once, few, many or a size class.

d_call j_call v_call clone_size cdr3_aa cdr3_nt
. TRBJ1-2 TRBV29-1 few CSVEDFEIYGYTF TGCAGCGTTGAAGATTTTGAGATTTATGGCTACACCTTC
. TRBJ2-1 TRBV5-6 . CASSSVLLLARGHEQFF TGTGCCAGCAGCTCCGTACTGCTACTAGCCCGAGGGCATGAGCAGTTCTTC
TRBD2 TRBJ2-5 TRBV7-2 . CASNGLAGEGWYGETQYF TGTGCCAGCAACGGACTAGCGGGAGAGGGTTGGTACGGAGAGACCCAGTACTTC
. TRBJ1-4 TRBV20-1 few CSARPIDREKRFF TGCAGTGCTAGACCAATAGACCGCGAAAAACGGTTTTTT
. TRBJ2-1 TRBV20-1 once CSARDDETWKDEQFF TGCAGTGCTAGAGATGACGAGACCTGGAAGGATGAGCAGTTCTTC
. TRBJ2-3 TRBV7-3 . CASSWSGPSTDTQYF TGTGCCAGCAGCTGGAGCGGCCCTAGCACAGATACGCAGTATTTT
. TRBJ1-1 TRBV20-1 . CSALSLTLSTEAFF TGCAGTGCTCTCTCCCTTACCCTGAGCACTGAAGCTTTCTTT
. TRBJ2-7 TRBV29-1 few CSVRQGPSYEQYF TGCAGCGTTCGTCAGGGGCCGTCCTACGAGCAGTACTTC
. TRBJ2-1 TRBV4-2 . CASSPELESPNEQFF TGTGCCAGCAGCCCAGAACTAGAGTCCCCCAATGAGCAGTTCTTC
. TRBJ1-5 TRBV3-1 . CASSQDRGGYSNQPQHF TGTGCCAGCAGCCAAGATCGCGGAGGTTATAGCAATCAGCCCCAGCATTTT